A selection of T cell receptor beta chains follows, all from one sample in a study of identical twins. From the 5' RACE reads, TCRdb called clonotypes with MiXCR, one entry per CDR3 protein. The table lists around 370,000 distinct CDR3 sequences, 9% of them singletons. The specimen sequenced was naive T cells sorted from blood. The receptors shown here come from a woman between 45 and 60 years old in good health. CDR3s include the opening cysteine and the closing phenylalanine or tryptophan. The D gene is left open where the match is weak. Clone size is not always given. Where it is, it says once, few, many or a class for expanded clones.

D | size | length | J | V | CDR3 | DNA
TRBD2 | few | 16 | TRBJ2-7 | TRBV7-8 | CASSLAGTSGSDEQYF | TGTGCCAGCAGCTTAGCCGGGACTAGCGGGAGCGATGAGCAGTACTTC
NA | NA | 14 | TRBJ2-5 | TRBV9 | CASSGGAYQETQYF | TGTGCCAGCAGCGGAGGGGCATACCAAGAGACCCAGTACTTC
NA | many | 12 | TRBJ2-1 | TRBV15 | CATSRDGREQFF | TGTGCCACCAGCAGAGATGGGCGTGAGCAGTTCTTC
NA | few | 15 | TRBJ2-1 | TRBV6-4 | CASSEQGAGSNEQFF | TGTGCCAGCAGTGAACAAGGGGCAGGGTCGAATGAGCAGTTCTTC
NA | few | 15 | TRBJ2-1 | TRBV29-1 | CSVEGSAFSYNEQFF | TGCAGCGTTGAAGGTTCCGCCTTCTCCTACAATGAGCAGTTCTTC
TRBD1 | NA | 13 | TRBJ2-7 | TRBV27 | CASSLNRGHEQYF | TGTGCCAGCAGTTTAAACAGGGGGCACGAGCAGTACTTC
TRBD2 | NA | 16 | TRBJ2-1 | TRBV7-9 | CASSFRTSGSWVEQFF | TGTGCCAGCAGCTTCCGGACTAGCGGGAGCTGGGTGGAGCAGTTCTTC
NA | few | 13 | TRBJ1-1 | TRBV5-1 | CASSLIGVAEAFF | TGCGCCAGCAGCTTGATTGGGGTCGCTGAAGCTTTCTTT
NA | many | 15 | TRBJ1-2 | TRBV5-1 | CASMERDGHNYGYTF | TGCGCCAGCATGGAGAGGGACGGACATAACTATGGCTACACCTTC
TRBD1 | few | 14 | TRBJ2-1 | TRBV7-9 | CASRSSGQDDEQFF | TGTGCCAGCAGGTCCTCGGGACAGGATGATGAGCAGTTCTTC
NA | NA | 15 | TRBJ2-5 | TRBV21-1 | CASSCGGGPCETQYF | TGTGCCAGCAGCTGTGGGGGAGGGCCTTGTGAGACCCAGTACTTC
TRBD1 | many | 13 | TRBJ1-2 | TRBV29-1 | CSVEPRGLRGYTF | TGCAGCGTTGAGCCCAGGGGGCTACGGGGCTACACCTTC
TRBD2 | few | 14 | TRBJ2-1 | TRBV3-1 | CASSQEPSGRRQFF | TGTGCCAGCAGCCAAGAACCTAGCGGGAGGCGGCAGTTCTTC
NA | NA | 11 | TRBJ2-2 | TRBV2 | CASSRGLELFF | TGTGCCAGCAGTCGGGGTCTGGAGCTGTTTTTT
NA | many | 15 | TRBJ2-1 | TRBV5-1 | CASSHGRIASNEQFF | TGCGCCAGCAGCCACGGGAGAATTGCGAGCAATGAGCAGTTCTTC
NA | NA | 14 | TRBJ2-7 | TRBV5-5 | CASSSPASSYEQYF | TGTGCCAGCAGCTCCCCGGCCTCCTCCTACGAGCAGTACTTC
NA | many | 21 | TRBJ1-4 | TRBV4-2 | CASSQDHFIAGSVSSYEKLFF | TGTGCCAGCAGCCAAGATCATTTTATTGCAGGATCGGTATCTAGTTATGAAAAACTGTTTTTT